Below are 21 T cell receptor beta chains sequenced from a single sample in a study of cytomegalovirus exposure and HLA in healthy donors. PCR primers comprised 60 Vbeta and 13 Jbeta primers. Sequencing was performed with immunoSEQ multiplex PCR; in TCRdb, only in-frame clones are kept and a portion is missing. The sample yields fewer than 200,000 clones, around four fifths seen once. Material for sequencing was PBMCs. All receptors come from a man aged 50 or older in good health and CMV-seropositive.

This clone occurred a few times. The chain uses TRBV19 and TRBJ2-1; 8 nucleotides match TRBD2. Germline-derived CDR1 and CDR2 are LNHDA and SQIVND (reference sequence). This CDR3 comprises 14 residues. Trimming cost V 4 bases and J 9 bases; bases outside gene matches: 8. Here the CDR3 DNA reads TGTGCCAGTAGTAAACCTACTAGCGGTGGTGAGCAGTTCTTC. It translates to CASSKPTSGGEQFF.

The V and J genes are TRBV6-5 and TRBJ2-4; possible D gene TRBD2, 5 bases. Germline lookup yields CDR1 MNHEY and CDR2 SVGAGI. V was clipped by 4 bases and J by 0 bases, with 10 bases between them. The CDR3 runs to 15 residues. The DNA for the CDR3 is TGTGCCAGCAGTTGGGAGAGAGGAGCCAAAAACATTCAGTACTTC. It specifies CASSWERGAKNIQYF.

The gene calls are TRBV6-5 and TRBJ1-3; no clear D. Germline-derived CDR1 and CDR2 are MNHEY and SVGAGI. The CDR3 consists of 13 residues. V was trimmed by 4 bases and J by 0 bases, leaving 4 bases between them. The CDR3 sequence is CASSSPSGNTIYF. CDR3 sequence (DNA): TGTGCCAGCAGTTCTCCCTCTGGAAACACCATATATTTT.

CDR3 loop: CASSLGGTSGNTGELFF. CDR3 DNA sequence: TGTGCCAGCAGCTTGGGAGGGACTAGCGGGAACACCGGGGAGCTGTTTTTT. The rearrangement links TRBV5-4 to TRBJ2-2; 11 bases map to TRBD2. CDR3 length equals 17 residues. V shed 0 bases and J 1 base; nucleotides not matched to a gene: 2. CDR1 is SGHNT, CDR2 YYREEE, per germline (reference sequence).

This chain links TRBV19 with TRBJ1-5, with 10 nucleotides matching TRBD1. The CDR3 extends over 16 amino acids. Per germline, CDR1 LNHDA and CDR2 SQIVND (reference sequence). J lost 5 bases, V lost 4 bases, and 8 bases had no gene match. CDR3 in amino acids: CASSTGDRGPYQPQHF. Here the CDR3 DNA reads TGTGCCAGTAGTACAGGGGACAGGGGACCTTATCAGCCCCAGCATTTT. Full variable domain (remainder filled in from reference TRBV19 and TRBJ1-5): DGGITQSPKYLFRKEGQNVTLSCEQNLNHDAMYWYRQDPGQGLRLIYYSQIVNDFQKGDIAEGYSVSREKKESFPLTVTSAQKNPTAFYLCASSTGDRGPYQPQHFGDGTRLSIL.

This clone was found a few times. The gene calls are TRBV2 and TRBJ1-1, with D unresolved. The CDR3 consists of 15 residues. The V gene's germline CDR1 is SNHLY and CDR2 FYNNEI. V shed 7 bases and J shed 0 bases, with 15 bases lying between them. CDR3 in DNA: TGTGCCAGCACCCCCAGCGGACTCATGAACACTGAAGCTTTCTTT. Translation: CASTPSGLMNTEAFF.

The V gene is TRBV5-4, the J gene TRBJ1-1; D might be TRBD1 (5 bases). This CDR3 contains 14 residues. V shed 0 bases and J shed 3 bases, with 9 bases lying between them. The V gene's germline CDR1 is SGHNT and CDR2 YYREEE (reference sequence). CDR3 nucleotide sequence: TGTGCCAGCAGCTTGGAAGGGGAGGACACTGAAGCTTTCTTT. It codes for CASSLEGEDTEAFF.

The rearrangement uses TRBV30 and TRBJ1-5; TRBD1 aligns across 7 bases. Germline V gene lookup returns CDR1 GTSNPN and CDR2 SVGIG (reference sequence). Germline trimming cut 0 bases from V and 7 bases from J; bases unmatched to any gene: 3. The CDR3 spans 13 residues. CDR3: CAWSVQGRQPQHF. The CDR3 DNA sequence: TGTGCCTGGAGTGTACAGGGGAGACAGCCCCAGCATTTT.

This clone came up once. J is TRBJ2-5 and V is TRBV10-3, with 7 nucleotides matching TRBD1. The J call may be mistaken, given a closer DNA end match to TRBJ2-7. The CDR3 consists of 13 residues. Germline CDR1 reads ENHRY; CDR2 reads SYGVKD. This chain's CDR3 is CAISRDSPYEQYF. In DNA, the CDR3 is TGTGCCATCAGCCGGGACAGCCCCTACGAGCAGTACTTC.

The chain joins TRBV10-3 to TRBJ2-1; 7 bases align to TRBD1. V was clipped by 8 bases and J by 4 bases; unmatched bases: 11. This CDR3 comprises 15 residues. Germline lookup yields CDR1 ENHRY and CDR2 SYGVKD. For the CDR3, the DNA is TGTGCCATCCGAATGACAGGGAGCGCGTACAATGAGCAGTTCTTC. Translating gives CAIRMTGSAYNEQFF.

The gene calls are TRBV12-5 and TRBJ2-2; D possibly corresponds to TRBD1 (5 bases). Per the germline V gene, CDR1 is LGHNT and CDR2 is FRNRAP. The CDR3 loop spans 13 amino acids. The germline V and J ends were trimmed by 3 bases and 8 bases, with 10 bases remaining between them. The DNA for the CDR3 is TGTGCTAGTGGTTTCAGGGTGGGAGGGGAGCTGTTTTTT. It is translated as CASGFRVGGELFF.

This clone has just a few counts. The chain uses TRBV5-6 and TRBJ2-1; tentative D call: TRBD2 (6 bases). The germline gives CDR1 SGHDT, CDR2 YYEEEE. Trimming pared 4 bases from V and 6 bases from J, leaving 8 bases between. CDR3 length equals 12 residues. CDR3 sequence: CASSVTSNEQFF. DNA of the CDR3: TGTGCCAGCAGCGTGACTAGCAATGAGCAGTTCTTC.

The CDR3 region has the DNA TGTGCCAGCAGTGGTCAGGGGGCAAGCTACACCTTC. Translated: CASSGQGASYTF. The chain links TRBV2 to TRBJ1-2; TRBD1 matches at 8 bases. V gave up 4 bases and J gave up 9 bases; unmatched junction bases: 4. Germline loops: CDR1 SNHLY, CDR2 FYNNEI. This CDR3 comprises 12 residues.

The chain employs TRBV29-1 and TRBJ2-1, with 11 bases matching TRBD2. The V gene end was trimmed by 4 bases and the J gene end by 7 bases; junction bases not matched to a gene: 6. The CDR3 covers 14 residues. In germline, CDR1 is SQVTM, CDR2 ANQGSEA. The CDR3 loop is CSVGVAGGWNEQFF. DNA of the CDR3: TGCAGCGTTGGGGTAGCGGGGGGGTGGAATGAGCAGTTCTTC.

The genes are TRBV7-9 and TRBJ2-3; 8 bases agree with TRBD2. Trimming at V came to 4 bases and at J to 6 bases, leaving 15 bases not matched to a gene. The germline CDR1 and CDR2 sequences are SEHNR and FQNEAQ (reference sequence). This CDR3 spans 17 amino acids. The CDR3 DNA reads TGTGCCAGCAGCTCACCATTAGCGGGAATTAAAGGGGATACGCAGTATTTT. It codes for CASSSPLAGIKGDTQYF.

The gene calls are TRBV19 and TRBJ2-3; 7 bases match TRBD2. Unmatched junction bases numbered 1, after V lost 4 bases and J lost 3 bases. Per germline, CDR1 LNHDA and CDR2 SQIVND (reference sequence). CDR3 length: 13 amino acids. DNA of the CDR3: TGTGCCAGTAGTACGGGGGGAACAGATACGCAGTATTTT. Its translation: CASSTGGTDTQYF. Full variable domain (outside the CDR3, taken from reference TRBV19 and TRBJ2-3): DGGITQSPKYLFRKEGQNVTLSCEQNLNHDAMYWYRQDPGQGLRLIYYSQIVNDFQKGDIAEGYSVSREKKESFPLTVTSAQKNPTAFYLCASSTGGTDTQYFGPGTRLTVL.

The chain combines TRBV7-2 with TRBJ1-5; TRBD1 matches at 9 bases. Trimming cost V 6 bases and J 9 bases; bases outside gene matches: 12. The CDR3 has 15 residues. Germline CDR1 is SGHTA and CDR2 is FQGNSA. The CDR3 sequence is CASSTGTGSMPPQHF. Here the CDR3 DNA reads TGTGCCAGCAGTACCGGGACAGGGAGTATGCCGCCCCAGCATTTT.

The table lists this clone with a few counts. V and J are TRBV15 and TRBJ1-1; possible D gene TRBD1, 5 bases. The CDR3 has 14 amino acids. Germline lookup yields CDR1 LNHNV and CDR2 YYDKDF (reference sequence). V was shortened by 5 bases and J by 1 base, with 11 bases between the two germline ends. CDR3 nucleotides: TGTGCCACCAGCTACGCACAGGAGAACACTGAAGCTTTCTTT. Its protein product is CATSYAQENTEAFF.

As DNA, the CDR3 is TGTGCCAGCAGCCTCGGACAGGGGGATGAAAAACTGTTTTTT. This encodes CASSLGQGDEKLFF. The rearrangement joins TRBV7-9 to TRBJ1-4; 10 bases are a match to TRBD1. Germline assignment: CDR1 SEHNR and CDR2 FQNEAQ (reference sequence). The CDR3 contains 14 residues. The V and J ends lost 5 bases and 6 bases, in that order; junction bases with no gene match: 3.

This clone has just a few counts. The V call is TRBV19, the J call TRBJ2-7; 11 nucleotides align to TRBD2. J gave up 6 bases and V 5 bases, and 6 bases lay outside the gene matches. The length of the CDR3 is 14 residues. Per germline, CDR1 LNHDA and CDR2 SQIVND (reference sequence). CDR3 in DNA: TGTGCCAGTAGTCCACTAGCGGGAGAAGCCGAGCAGTACTTC. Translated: CASSPLAGEAEQYF. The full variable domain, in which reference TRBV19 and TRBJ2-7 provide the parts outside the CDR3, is DGGITQSPKYLFRKEGQNVTLSCEQNLNHDAMYWYRQDPGQGLRLIYYSQIVNDFQKGDIAEGYSVSREKKESFPLTVTSAQKNPTAFYLCASSPLAGEAEQYFGPGTRLTVT.

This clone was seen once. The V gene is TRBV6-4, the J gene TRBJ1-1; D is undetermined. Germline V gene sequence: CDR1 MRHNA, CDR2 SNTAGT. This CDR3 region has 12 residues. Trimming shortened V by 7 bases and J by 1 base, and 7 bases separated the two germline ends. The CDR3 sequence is CASTAENTEAFF. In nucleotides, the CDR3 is TGTGCCAGCACTGCAGAGAACACTGAAGCTTTCTTT.